This entry lists 10 T cell receptor beta chains sequenced from one sample in a study of response to subunit inactivated influenza vaccine (dated by TCRdb to between 2018 and 2020). The library was produced with RT-PCR. Sequencer: Illumina HiSeq 2500. TCRdb cleaned the public reads at Q25 with fastp, built clones with MiXCR and kept in-frame beta chains. CDR3 protein sequences are deduplicated, and each keeps its most common genes and DNA. The sample data list about 540,000 distinct CDR3 sequences, and under 30% of these were observed just once. 2.5% to 3% of the sample is held by the ten biggest clonotypes. These records were also assigned to another study, of T cells expressing NK-cell markers. The second study also describes: TCR beta cDNA libraries were made by 5'RACE template switching that added a universal primer site and unique molecular identifiers.

Here the sequenced sample was CD4+ T cells sorted from PBMCs, taken 11 to 12 days after vaccination. The receptors were gathered from a man in his fifties who received an inactivated influenza vaccine. Donor details come from another sample of the same person, matched by shared clones.

This clonotype was picked up many times. The V gene is TRBV4-2, the J gene TRBJ2-3, with no clear D. Germline V gene sequence: CDR1 LGHNA, CDR2 YNFKEQ. The CDR3 spans 14 residues. The V and J ends lost 0 bases and 4 bases respectively, with 8 bases between them. The CDR3 loop reads CASSQDTGADTQYF. The CDR3 DNA is TGTGCCAGCAGCCAAGATACCGGCGCAGATACGCAGTATTTT.

This clonotype has a count of ten or more. The genes are TRBV27 and TRBJ1-6, with 7 bases that match TRBD1. V lost 4 bases and J lost 4; bases outside the gene matches: 7. Germline loops: CDR1 MNHEY, CDR2 SMNVEV (reference sequence). CDR3 length: 16 residues. CDR3 sequence: CASSSSGTAYNSPLHF. CDR3 sequence (DNA): TGTGCCAGCAGTTCCTCCGGGACAGCTTATAATTCACCCCTCCACTTT.

This clonotype has just a few counts. The chain links TRBV4-3 to TRBJ2-1; 9 nucleotides line up with TRBD1. The CDR3 is 15 residues long. CDR1 and CDR2 from the germline V gene are LGHNA and YSLEER. With 2 bases clipped from V and 8 bases from J, the junction kept 7 bases outside the gene matches. The CDR3 is CASSQPNRGQDEQFF. The DNA for the CDR3 is TGCGCCAGCAGCCAACCTAACAGGGGGCAAGATGAGCAGTTCTTC.

Concerning this clonotype: Just one base apart from a much larger clone, this may be a read error. The chain links TRBV10-3 to TRBJ2-7, with D hard to call. CDR3 length: 12 residues. V shed 2 bases and J shed 4 bases, with 6 bases lying between them. Per germline, CDR1 ENHRY and CDR2 SYGVKD. DNA of the CDR3: TGTGCCATCAGTGAGCAGGAGTACGAGCAGTACTTC. It yields the protein CAISEQEYEQYF.

This clonotype showed up just a few times. The chain is built from TRBV6-2 or TRBV6-3 and TRBJ2-1; D unresolved. The germline V gene encodes CDR1 MNHEY and CDR2 SVGEGT. This CDR3 spans 12 amino acids. V gave up 5 bases and J gave up 10 bases, with 12 bases separating them. In DNA, the CDR3 is TGTGCCAGCAGTATTTTAAACTACGAGCAGTTCTTC. Its protein is CASSILNYEQFF.

This chain uses TRBV5-1 with TRBJ2-7; 8 positions agree with TRBD1. CDR1 SGHRS and CDR2 YFSETQ come from the germline V gene. The CDR3 is 13 residues long. Trimming removed 3 bases from V and 6 bases from J; junction bases left unmatched: 5. In nucleotides, the CDR3 is TGCGCCAGCAGCTGGACAGGGTTGAGCGAGCAGTACTTC. As protein: CASSWTGLSEQYF.

This clonotype was seen more than once but under ten times. V is TRBV10-2 and J is TRBJ2-1; D ambiguous. The CDR3 runs 11 residues. Germline V gene sequence: CDR1 WSHSY, CDR2 SAAADI. Trimming removed 9 bases at V and 12 bases at J, with 15 bases between. DNA of the CDR3: TGCGCCAGTCGCCGCCAGAACGGGCAGTTCTTC. It codes for CASRRQNGQFF.

This clonotype was counted between two and nine times. This chain links TRBV9 with TRBJ2-1; D ambiguous. The CDR3 extends over 13 amino acids. The V end was cut by 0 bases, the J end by 8 bases, with 9 bases between. Germline CDR1 and CDR2: SGDLS and YYNGEE. The CDR3 nucleotides are TGTGCCAGCAGCGTAGGTCTAAAGGATGAGCAGTTCTTC. Translating it yields CASSVGLKDEQFF.

Regarding this clonotype: This may be a read error: a much more frequent sequence differs by one nucleotide. The DNA of the CDR3 is TGTGCCAGCAACAACCAGGGCCTATGGGGCTACACCTTC. Translation gives CASNNQGLWGYTF. The chain has TRBV12-3 or TRBV12-4 and TRBJ1-2; D is perhaps TRBD1 (5 bases). V was clipped by 7 bases and J by 8 bases, with 17 bases between them. This CDR3 is built from 13 residues.

The sample holds many counts of this clonotype. V gene TRBV28 combines with J gene TRBJ2-7; TRBD2 matches at 7 bases. This CDR3 is 15 amino acids long. The junction had 11 bases not matched to a gene; V was cut back by 5 bases and J by 4 bases. Germline CDR1 MDHEN, CDR2 SYDVKM. The CDR3 sequence: CASSTLWRESYEQYF. In DNA, the CDR3 is TGTGCCAGCAGTACCCTTTGGCGGGAGAGTTACGAGCAGTACTTC.